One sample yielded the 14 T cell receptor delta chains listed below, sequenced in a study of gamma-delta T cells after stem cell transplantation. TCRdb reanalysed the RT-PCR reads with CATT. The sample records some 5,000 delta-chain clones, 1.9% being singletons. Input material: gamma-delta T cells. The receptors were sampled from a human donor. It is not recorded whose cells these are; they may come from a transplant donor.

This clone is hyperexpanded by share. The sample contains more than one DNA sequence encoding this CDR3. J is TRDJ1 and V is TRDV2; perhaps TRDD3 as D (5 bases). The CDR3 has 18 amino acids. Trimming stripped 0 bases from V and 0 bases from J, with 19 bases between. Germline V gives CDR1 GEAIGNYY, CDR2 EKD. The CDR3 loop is CACDTAGWGPTYTDKLIF. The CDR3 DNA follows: TGTGCCTGTGACACCGCTGGGTGGGGACCAACTTACACCGATAAACTCATCTTT.

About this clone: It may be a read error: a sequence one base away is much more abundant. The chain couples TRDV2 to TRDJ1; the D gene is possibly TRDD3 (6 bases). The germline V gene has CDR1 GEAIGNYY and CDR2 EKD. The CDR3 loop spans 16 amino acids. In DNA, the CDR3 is TGTGCCTGTGGCACCCTTACTGGGCCCCGCCGCGATAAACTCATCTTT. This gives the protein CACGTLTGPRRDKLIF.

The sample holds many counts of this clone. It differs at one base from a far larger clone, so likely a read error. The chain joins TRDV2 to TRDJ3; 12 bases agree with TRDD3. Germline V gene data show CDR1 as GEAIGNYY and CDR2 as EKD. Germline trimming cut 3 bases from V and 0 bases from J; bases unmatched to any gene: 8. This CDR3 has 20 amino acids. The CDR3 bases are TGTGCCTGTGACGCCGTACTGGGGGATACAATCTCCTGGGACACCCGACAGATGTTTTTC. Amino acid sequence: CACDAVLGDTISWDTRQMFF.

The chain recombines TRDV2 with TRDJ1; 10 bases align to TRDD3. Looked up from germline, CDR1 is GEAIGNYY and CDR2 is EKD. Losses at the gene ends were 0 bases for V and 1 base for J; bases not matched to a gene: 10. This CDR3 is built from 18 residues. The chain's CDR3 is CACDTVSTGGFRTDKLIF. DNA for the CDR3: TGTGCCTGTGACACCGTTTCGACTGGGGGATTTCGCACCGATAAACTCATCTTT.

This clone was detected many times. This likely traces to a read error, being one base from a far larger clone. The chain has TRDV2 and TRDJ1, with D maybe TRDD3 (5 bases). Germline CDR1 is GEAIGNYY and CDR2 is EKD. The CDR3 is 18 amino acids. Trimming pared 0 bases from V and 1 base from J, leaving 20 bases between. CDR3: CACDTAGWGPTCTDKLIF. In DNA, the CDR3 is TGTGCCTGTGACACCGCTGGGTGGGGACCAACTTGCACCGATAAACTCATCTTT.

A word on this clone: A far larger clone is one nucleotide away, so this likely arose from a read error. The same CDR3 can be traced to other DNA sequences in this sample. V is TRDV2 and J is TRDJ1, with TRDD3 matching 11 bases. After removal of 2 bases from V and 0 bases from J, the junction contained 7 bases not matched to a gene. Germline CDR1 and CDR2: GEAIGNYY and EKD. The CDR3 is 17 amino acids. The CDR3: CACDKLGDTPHTDKLIF. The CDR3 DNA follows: TGTGCCTGTGACAAGCTGGGGGATACACCGCACACCGATAAACTCATCTTT.

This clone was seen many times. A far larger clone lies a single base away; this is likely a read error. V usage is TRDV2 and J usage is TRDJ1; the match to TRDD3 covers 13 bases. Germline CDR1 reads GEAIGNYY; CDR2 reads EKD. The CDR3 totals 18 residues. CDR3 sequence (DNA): TGTGCCTGTGGCACCGTTTCGACTGGGGGATACGACACCGATAAACTCATCTTT. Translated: CACGTVSTGGYDTDKLIF.

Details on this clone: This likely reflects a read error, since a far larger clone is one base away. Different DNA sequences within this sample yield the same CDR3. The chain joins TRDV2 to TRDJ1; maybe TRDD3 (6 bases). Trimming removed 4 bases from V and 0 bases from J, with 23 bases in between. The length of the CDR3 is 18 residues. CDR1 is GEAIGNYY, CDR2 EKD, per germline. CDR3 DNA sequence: TGTGCCTGTGAACCTCTAACCTTACTGGGAATCCACACCGATAAACTCATCTTT. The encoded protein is CACEPLTLLGIHTDKLIF.

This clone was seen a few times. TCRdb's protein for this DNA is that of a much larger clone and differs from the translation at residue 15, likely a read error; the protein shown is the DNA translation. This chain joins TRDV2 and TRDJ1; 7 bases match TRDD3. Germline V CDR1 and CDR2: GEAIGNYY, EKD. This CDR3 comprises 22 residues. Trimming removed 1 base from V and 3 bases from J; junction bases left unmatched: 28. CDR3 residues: CACDTMLSRPDAGDMQSDKLIF. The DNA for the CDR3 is TGTGCCTGTGACACGATGCTGTCACGGCCTGACGCTGGGGATATGCAGTCCGATAAACTCATCTTT.

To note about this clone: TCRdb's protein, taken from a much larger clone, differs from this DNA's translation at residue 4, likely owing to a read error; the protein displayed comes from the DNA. The CDR3 DNA follows: TGTGCCTGTAACACCCTCGGGACGGCCAACGATAAACTCATCTTT. Its translation is CACNTLGTANDKLIF. The J gene is TRDJ1, the V gene TRDV2; no clear D. Germline CDR1 reads GEAIGNYY; CDR2 reads EKD. The CDR3 loop spans 15 amino acids.

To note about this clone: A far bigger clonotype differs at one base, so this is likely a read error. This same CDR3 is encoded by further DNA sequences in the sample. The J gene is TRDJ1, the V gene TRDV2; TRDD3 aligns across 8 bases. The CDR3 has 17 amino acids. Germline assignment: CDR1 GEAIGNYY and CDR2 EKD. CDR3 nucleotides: TGTGCCTGTGACTCGTTACTGGGGGCCCAGTACACCGATAAACTCATCTTC. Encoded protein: CACDSLLGAQYTDKLIF.

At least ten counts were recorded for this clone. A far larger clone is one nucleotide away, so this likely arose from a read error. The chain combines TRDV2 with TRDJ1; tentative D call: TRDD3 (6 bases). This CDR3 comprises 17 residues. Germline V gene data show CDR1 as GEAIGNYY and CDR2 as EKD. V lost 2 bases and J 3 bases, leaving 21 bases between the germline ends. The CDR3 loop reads CACDKVGAPVVADKLIF. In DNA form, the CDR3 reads TGTGCCTGTGACAAAGTGGGGGCTCCAGTTGTGGCCGATAAACTCATCTTT.

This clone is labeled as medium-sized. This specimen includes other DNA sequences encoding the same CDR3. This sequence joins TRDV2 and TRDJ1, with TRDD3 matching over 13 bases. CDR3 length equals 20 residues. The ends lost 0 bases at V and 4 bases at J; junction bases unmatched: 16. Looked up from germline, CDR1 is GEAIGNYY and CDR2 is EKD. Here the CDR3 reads CACDTVAGTGGYAVNDKLIF. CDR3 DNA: TGTGCCTGTGACACCGTCGCTGGAACTGGGGGATACGCAGTTAACGATAAACTCATCTTT.

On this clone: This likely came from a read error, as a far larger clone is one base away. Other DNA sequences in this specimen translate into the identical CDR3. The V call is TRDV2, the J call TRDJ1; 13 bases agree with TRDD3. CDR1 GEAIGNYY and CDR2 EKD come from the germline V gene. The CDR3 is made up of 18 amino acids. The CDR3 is CACDVLGDTEGHTDKLIF. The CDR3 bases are TGTGCCTGTGACGTACTGGGGGATACGGAGGGGCACACTGATAAACTCATCTTT.